This TCR beta chain was profiled in a study of T cell responses to AZD1222 COVID-19 vaccine. Regarding the study as a whole: Just 5 to 7 AZD1222 recipients were seropositive at baseline.

Method: immunoSEQ multiplex PCR; TCRdb's copy keeps in-frame clones and lacks some. The sample holds over 150,000 clones, 90% to 95% seen once. With respect to this clone: Its specificity is unknown.

The TCR sequence derives from an adult who received the MenACWY meningococcal vaccine as a control. This sample comprised peripheral blood, obtained 28 days after the second dose of the MenACWY control vaccine.

CDR3 amino acids: CASRPTAASGNTIYF. The CDR3 DNA sequence: TGTGCCAGCAGACCCACAGCGGCCTCTGGAAACACCATATATTTT. The rearrangement links TRBV6-6 to TRBJ1-3; D is undetermined. This CDR3 is 15 amino acids long. Germline assignment: CDR1 MNHNY and CDR2 SVGAGI (reference sequence). Between the trimmed V and J ends, which lost 6 bases and 0 bases, there was a span of 12 bases.